The 9 T cell receptor beta chains below come from one sample, sequenced in a study of blood T cells in healthy people across ages. A J-beta primer mix and a sample-barcoded 5' primer were used in a second PCR of roughly 6 to 11 cycles. In TCRdb, the 5' RACE reads were re-called with MiXCR into one record per CDR3 protein. The data hold 790,000 or so distinct CDR3 sequences, with 45% to 70% observed a single time. Sequencing was performed on blood. The receptors were gathered from a man aged 35-49 years in good health.

The V gene is TRBV2, the J gene TRBJ2-2, with unresolved D. In germline, CDR1 is SNHLY, CDR2 FYNNEI. Trimming removed 2 bases at V and 5 bases at J, with 6 bases between. CDR3 length: 13 residues. CDR3 bases: TGTGCCAGCAGTGAATCACAGACCGGGGAGCTGTTTTTT. Its translation is CASSESQTGELFF.

The chain recombines TRBV5-5 with TRBJ2-7; D possibly corresponds to TRBD1 (6 bases). The CDR3 has 15 amino acids. Looked up from germline, CDR1 is SGHKS and CDR2 is YYEKEE (reference sequence). V was shortened by 0 bases and J by 2 bases, with 12 bases between the two germline ends. CDR3 bases: TGTGCCAGCAGCTTGGACAGGGATGCTCCCTACGAGCAGTACTTC. It translates to CASSLDRDAPYEQYF.

The rearrangement joins TRBV5-1 to TRBJ2-5, with D tentatively TRBD1 (6 bases). The CDR3 covers 14 residues. The ends were cut back, 4 bases at V and 2 bases at J, with 12 bases in the middle. Germline V gene data show CDR1 as SGHRS and CDR2 as YFSETQ. CDR3 DNA: TGCGCCAGCAGCGCGACAGGAATACAAGAGACCCAGTACTTC. Translated, it gives CASSATGIQETQYF.

The V call is TRBV29-1, the J call TRBJ2-5, with D possibly matching TRBD1 (5 bases). Germline V gene lookup returns CDR1 SQVTM and CDR2 ANQGSEA. Trimming took off 4 bases at V and 5 bases at J, with 17 bases between the two ends. This CDR3 comprises 14 residues. The CDR3 DNA follows: TGCAGCGTTGGTGGGGCCAGGTCCGGCGAGACCCAGTACTTC. This sequence encodes CSVGGARSGETQYF.

CDR3 residues: CAATGLTYEQYF. CDR3 in DNA: TGTGCCGCCACAGGTTTGACCTACGAGCAGTACTTC. The genes are TRBV21-1 and TRBJ2-4; the D call TRBD1 from the table was never checked on the DNA. The J call may not be correct, given that the DNA end is closer to TRBJ2-7. TRBV21-1 counts as a pseudogene. CDR3 length: 12 amino acids.

The genes are TRBV20-1 and TRBJ2-1, with D tentatively TRBD2 (5 bases). V was trimmed by 7 bases and J by 6 bases, leaving 19 bases between them. The CDR3 spans 14 residues. Germline V CDR1 and CDR2: DFQATT, SNEGSKA (reference sequence). The CDR3 nucleotides are TGCAGTGGATTTAGTACGACCGAGGGCAATGAGCAGTTCTTC. Its protein is CSGFSTTEGNEQFF.

The chain carries TRBV12-3 or TRBV12-4 and TRBJ2-1; TRBD1 matches 9 bases. The V and J ends lost 6 bases and 0 bases, in that order; junction bases with no gene match: 6. This CDR3 is built from 16 residues. The CDR3, as DNA: TGTGCCAGCAGGGCACAGGGGGCCCTCTCCTACAATGAGCAGTTCTTC. Protein product: CASRAQGALSYNEQFF.

The count of this clonotype is one. V is TRBV27 and J is TRBJ2-1, with D tentatively TRBD2 (5 bases). Trimming removed 4 bases from V and 1 base from J, with 14 bases in between. CDR1 is MNHEY and CDR2 is SMNVEV in the germline V gene (reference sequence). The CDR3 consists of 16 residues. CDR3 in amino acids: CASSSLGGLSYNEQFF. In nucleotides, the CDR3 is TGTGCCAGCAGTTCCCTTGGCGGGCTTTCCTACAATGAGCAGTTCTTC.

Concerning this clonotype itself: Given a much more abundant clone one base away, this may be a read error. The chain uses TRBV7-2 and TRBJ2-5; 9 nucleotides match TRBD2. This CDR3 contains 14 residues. In germline, CDR1 is SGHTA, CDR2 FQGNSA. The CDR3 is CAGSTGLAVETQYF. The CDR3 nucleotides read TGTGCCGGCAGCACGGGACTAGCAGTGGAGACCCAGTACTTC.